Following are 3 T cell receptor beta chains from one sample sequenced in a study of regulatory T cells in long-lasting Graves disease. Sample time point: newly diagnosed GD, antithyroid drugs for less than 3 months. PBMCs provided the RNA from which the TCR library was made. To make TCR beta libraries, researchers used iRepertoire HTBI primers and Arm-PCR of CDR3 regions. One entry per CDR3 protein results from TCRdb running MiXCR on the multiplex PCR reads. The table records 390,000 or so distinct CDR3 sequences, about an eighth of them present only once. In addition, the sample was reused for a study of T cells in Graves' hyperthyroidism and ophthalmopathy.

The sample in question was peripheral blood mononuclear cells (PBMCs), obtained at new diagnosis, from a patient treated with antithyroid drugs. These receptors came from a woman in her late teens or twenties with Graves disease.

The chain uses TRBV7-2 and TRBJ2-2; 8 bases agree with TRBD2. The trim removed 5 bases at V and 3 bases at J, leaving 8 bases unmatched. Germline lookup yields CDR1 SGHTA and CDR2 FQGNSA. CDR3 length: 16 amino acids. The CDR3 is CASSPHGRGDTGELFF. CDR3 coding DNA: TGTGCCAGCAGCCCCCACGGGAGGGGGGACACCGGGGAGCTGTTTTTT.

This clonotype was seen repeatedly, ten times or more. The chain combines TRBV14 with TRBJ1-3, with D possibly matching TRBD1 (6 bases). Germline V lookup: CDR1 SGHDN, CDR2 FVKESK. The CDR3 sequence is 15 residues long. V was pared by 6 bases and J by 0 bases, with 12 bases between. As DNA, the CDR3 is TGTGCCAGCAGAAAAGGACAGAGCTCTGGAAACACCATATATTTT. Its translation: CASRKGQSSGNTIYF.

This chain links TRBV27 with TRBJ2-4, with 8 bases identical to TRBD2. The germline CDR1 and CDR2 sequences are MNHEY and SMNVEV (reference sequence). The CDR3 runs 13 residues. V lost 5 bases to trimming and J lost 16 bases; unmatched junction nucleotides: 13. The CDR3 sequence is CASSRSAGTRGYF. CDR3 bases: TGTGCCAGCAGTCGTAGTGCCGGGACTAGAGGTTACTTC.